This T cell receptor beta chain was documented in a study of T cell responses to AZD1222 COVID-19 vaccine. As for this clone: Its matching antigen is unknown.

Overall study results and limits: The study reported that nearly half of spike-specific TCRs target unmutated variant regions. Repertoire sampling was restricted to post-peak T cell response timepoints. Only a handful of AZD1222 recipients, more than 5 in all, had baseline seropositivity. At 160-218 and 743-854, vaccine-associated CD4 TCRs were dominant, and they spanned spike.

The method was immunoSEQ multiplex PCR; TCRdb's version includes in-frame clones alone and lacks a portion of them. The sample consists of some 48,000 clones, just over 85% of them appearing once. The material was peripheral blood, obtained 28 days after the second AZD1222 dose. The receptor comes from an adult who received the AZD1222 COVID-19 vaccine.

CDR3 loop: CASSDLQGQPQHF. Here the CDR3 DNA reads TGTGCCAGCAGTGACCTACAGGGGCAGCCCCAGCATTTT. This chain links TRBV6-4 with TRBJ1-5, with 7 bases that match TRBD1. Trimming at V came to 2 bases and at J to 7 bases, leaving 2 bases not matched to a gene. There are 13 residues in the CDR3. Germline V gives CDR1 MRHNA, CDR2 SNTAGT.